This T cell receptor beta chain was obtained from a study of blood T cell repertoires in COVID-19. CDR3 length equals 15 residues. The V end was cut by 0 bases, the J end by 7 bases, with 12 bases between. Germline CDR1 and CDR2: WNHNN and SYGVQD (reference sequence). The study assigned cohorts using participant-reported clinical history. The study counted Cohort 3 donors as recovered given two negative PCRs, clearance, or symptom resolution. The repertoire was sequenced with immunoSEQ multiplex PCR; TCRdb's copy has only in-frame clones and lacks some. The sample contains about 250,000 clones, about 87% of which appear only once.

The origin of this receptor is a woman in her forties or fifties who had recovered from COVID-19. J is TRBJ2-2 and V is TRBV10-1, with D tentatively TRBD1 (5 bases). What was sequenced was PBMCs or T cells enriched from blood (not recorded which). In DNA form, the CDR3 reads TGCGCCAGCAGTGAGTCAGGCAGGGCGATCGGGGAGCTGTTTTTT. It yields the protein CASSESGRAIGELFF.